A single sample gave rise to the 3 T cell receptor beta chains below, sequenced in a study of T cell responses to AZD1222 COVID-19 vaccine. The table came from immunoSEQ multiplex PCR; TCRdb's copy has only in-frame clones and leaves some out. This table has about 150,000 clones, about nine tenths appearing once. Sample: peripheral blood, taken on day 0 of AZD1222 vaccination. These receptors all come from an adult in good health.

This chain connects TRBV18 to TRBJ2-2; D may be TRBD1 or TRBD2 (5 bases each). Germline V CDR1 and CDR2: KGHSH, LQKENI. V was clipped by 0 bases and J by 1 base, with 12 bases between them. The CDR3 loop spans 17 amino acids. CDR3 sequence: CASSPPRGSLNTGELFF. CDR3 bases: TGTGCCAGCTCACCACCTCGGGGCTCTCTGAACACCGGGGAGCTGTTTTTT.

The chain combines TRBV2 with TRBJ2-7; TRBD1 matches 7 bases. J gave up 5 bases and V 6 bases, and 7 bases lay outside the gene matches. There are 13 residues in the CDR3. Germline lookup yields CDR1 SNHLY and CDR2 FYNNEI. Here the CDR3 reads CASRGDRYHEQYF. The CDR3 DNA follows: TGTGCCAGCAGAGGGGACAGATACCACGAGCAGTACTTC.

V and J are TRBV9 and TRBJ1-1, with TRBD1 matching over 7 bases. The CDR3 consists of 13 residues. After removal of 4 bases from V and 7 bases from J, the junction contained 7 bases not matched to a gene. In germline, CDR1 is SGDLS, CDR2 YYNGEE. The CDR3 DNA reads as TGTGCCAGCAGCCCACAACAGGGGCTTGAAGCTTTCTTT. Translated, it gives CASSPQQGLEAFF.